Here is one T cell receptor beta chain with its context. The table came from immunoSEQ multiplex PCR; TCRdb's copy has only in-frame clones and leaves some out. The table records about 130,000 clones, 86% of them present only once. The CDR3 runs to 14 residues. The V gene's germline CDR1 is SGHVS and CDR2 FQNEAQ. The V end was cut by 2 bases, the J end by 8 bases, with 13 bases between. The source of the sample is a study of identifying expanded T cells in peripheral blood. This chain links TRBV7-8 with TRBJ2-1, with a possible D match to TRBD2 (6 bases). The sample consisted of blood. The receptor comes from a person aged 18 to 75 in good health. This chain's CDR3 is CASSLQAGPDEQFF. CDR3 coding DNA: TGTGCCAGCAGCTTACAGGCGGGGCCTGATGAGCAGTTCTTC.